This TCR beta chain was identified in a study of metastatic and nonmetastatic thyroid tumors. Study-wide background: Comparative analysis of repertoires was undertaken across blood and tumor or nodule tissue obtained from malignant and benign thyroid patients. Study-wide points: Significantly higher TCR beta diversity was reportedly seen in malignant thyroid tumors than benign nodules, in blood and tumor.

Authors' methods: A classifier of distant metastasis in papillary thyroid cancer was built from CDR3 differences (across clinicopathological groups). Using MiXCR, TCRdb re-called clones from the PCR reads. The V and J calls were not made by the authors but by TCRdb's processing. Of around 20,000 clones in the sample, approximately 11% were seen once. This clone was found many times. The antigen remains unidentified. The entire patient cohort was treatment-naive prior to thyroid surgery. Looked up from germline, CDR1 is LGHNA and CDR2 is YSLEER. The length of the CDR3 is 14 residues. The V and J ends lost 4 bases and 5 bases respectively, with 14 bases between them.

The chain is built from TRBV4-3 and TRBJ2-5; D tentatively reads TRBD1 or TRBD2 (5 bases each). Specimen: blood. This receptor was identified in a female donor with papillary thyroid cancer or a benign thyroid nodule (not recorded which). Some clones in this sample may be carry-over from other donors' samples. The CDR3 DNA follows: TGCGCCAGCAGCCGGGGGATTCGAGAGGAGACCCAGTACTTC. It encodes CASSRGIREETQYF.